The 16 T cell receptor beta chains in this list originate from one sample, sequenced in a study of shared clonotypes between healthy human individuals. Sequencing was performed with immunoSEQ multiplex PCR; in TCRdb, only in-frame clones are kept and a portion is missing. The table includes 950,000 to 1,100,000 clones, approximately 70% detected once. Sequences were obtained from memory CD4+ T cells sorted from blood. Subset here: CD45RA-negative fraction. The receptors derive from a man between 18 and 35 years old in good health.

This clone was seen more than once but under ten times. The chain employs TRBV7-2 and TRBJ1-3, with 7 bases fitting TRBD1. This CDR3 is built from 15 residues. V shed 7 bases, J shed 0 bases, and the junction held 6 bases outside the gene matches. In germline, CDR1 is SGHTA, CDR2 FQGNSA. CDR3: CASKAGGTSGNTIYF. The CDR3 DNA is TGTGCCAGCAAGGCAGGGGGGACCTCTGGAAACACCATATATTTT.

This chain joins TRBV18 and TRBJ2-5, with D possibly called TRBD1 or TRBD2 (5 bases each). The CDR3 runs 13 residues. The V gene's germline CDR1 is KGHSH and CDR2 LQKENI. V was pared by 5 bases and J by 5 bases, with 12 bases between. In DNA form, the CDR3 reads TGTGCCAGCTCATTCGGGGCTACGGAGACCCAGTACTTC. Its protein product is CASSFGATETQYF.

The chain links TRBV5-6 to TRBJ2-7; 9 bases match TRBD1. Germline-derived CDR1 and CDR2 are SGHDT and YYEEEE. The CDR3 loop spans 15 amino acids. Losses at the gene ends were 4 bases for V and 5 bases for J; bases not matched to a gene: 10. This CDR3 is CASSHLGTGSHEQYF. The CDR3 DNA follows: TGTGCCAGCAGCCACCTCGGGACAGGGTCCCACGAGCAGTACTTC.

V usage is TRBV30 and J usage is TRBJ1-5; D uncertain. Germline V lookup: CDR1 GTSNPN, CDR2 SVGIG (reference sequence). The CDR3 runs 13 residues. Trimming removed 2 bases at V and 0 bases at J, with 5 bases between. This CDR3 is CAWSIDSNQPQHF. The CDR3 DNA sequence: TGTGCCTGGAGTATAGATAGCAATCAGCCCCAGCATTTT.

For the CDR3, the DNA is TGTGCCAGCAGCTTAGCTCCGGGCAGTCCCTACGAGCAGTACTTC. Translated: CASSLAPGSPYEQYF. This chain joins TRBV7-8 and TRBJ2-7; no clear D. V was cut by 0 bases and J by 2 bases, with 11 bases left in between. CDR3 length: 15 residues. Germline values: CDR1 SGHVS, CDR2 FQNEAQ.

This clone was detected only a few times. The chain carries TRBV18 and TRBJ1-5; D uncertain. The ends were cut back, 3 bases at V and 0 bases at J, with 9 bases in the middle. There are 15 residues in the CDR3. From germline, CDR1 is KGHSH and CDR2 LQKENI. CDR3 sequence reads: CASSPGSDSNQPQHF. The CDR3 DNA reads TGTGCCAGCTCACCGGGATCGGATAGCAATCAGCCCCAGCATTTT. The entire variable domain, with the rest obtained from reference TRBV18 and TRBJ1-5, is as follows: NAGVMQNPRHLVRRRGQEARLRCSPMKGHSHVYWYRQLPEEGLKFMVYLQKENIIDESGMPKERFSAEFPKEGPSILRIQQVVRGDSAAYFCASSPGSDSNQPQHFGDGTRLSIL.

The J gene is TRBJ2-1, the V gene TRBV25-1; the D gene is possibly TRBD2 (6 bases). The germline CDR1 and CDR2 sequences are MGHDK and SYGVNS. Between the trimmed V and J ends, which lost 2 bases and 7 bases, there was a span of 12 bases. This CDR3 contains 14 residues. CDR3 residues: CASSEGSGKNEQFF. The DNA for the CDR3 is TGTGCCAGCAGTGAAGGTAGCGGAAAGAATGAGCAGTTCTTC. The full variable domain, with the rest looked up from reference TRBV25-1 and TRBJ2-1, is EADIYQTPRYLVIGTGKKITLECSQTMGHDKMYWYQQDPGMELHLIHYSYGVNSTEKGDLSSESTVSRIRTEHFPLTLESARPSHTSQYLCASSEGSGKNEQFFGPGTRLTVL.

CDR3 in amino acids: CASSHGYQGGTPLHF. The CDR3 coding sequence is TGCGCCAGCAGCCACGGCTATCAAGGGGGGACACCCCTCCACTTT. The J gene is TRBJ1-6, the V gene TRBV4-3; D is possibly TRBD1 (6 bases). This CDR3 comprises 15 residues. V was clipped by 3 bases and J by 11 bases, with 17 bases between them. Germline V gene lookup returns CDR1 LGHNA and CDR2 YSLEER.

This clone was picked up a small number of times. Other DNA sequences in this specimen translate into the identical CDR3. The chain employs TRBV15 and TRBJ2-1; tentative D call: TRBD2 (5 bases). V was clipped by 1 base and J by 4 bases, with 8 bases between them. CDR1 is LNHNV and CDR2 is YYDKDF in the germline V gene (reference sequence). This CDR3 has 14 residues. This CDR3 is CATSRGTGYNEQFF. The CDR3 DNA reads as TGTGCCACCAGCAGAGGGACTGGATACAATGAGCAGTTCTTC.

The V call is TRBV6-5, the J call TRBJ2-5, with D possibly being TRBD2 (6 bases). The ends were cut back, 6 bases at V and 5 bases at J, with 16 bases in the middle. Germline V gene data show CDR1 as MNHEY and CDR2 as SVGAGI. The length of the CDR3 is 14 residues. CDR3 in amino acids: CASSSGVGMETQYF. The CDR3 region has the DNA TGTGCCAGCAGCTCGGGAGTAGGGATGGAGACCCAGTACTTC.

Many counts were recorded for this clone. The V gene is TRBV14, the J gene TRBJ1-4; 7 bases line up with TRBD1. This CDR3 has 15 amino acids. CDR1 SGHDN and CDR2 FVKESK come from the germline V gene. J gave up 2 bases and V 4 bases, and 4 bases lay outside the gene matches. The CDR3 DNA reads TGTGCCAGCAGCCTTCCGACAGGGACTAATGAAAAACTGTTTTTT. Residues: CASSLPTGTNEKLFF. Full variable domain (outside the CDR3, taken from reference TRBV14 and TRBJ1-4): EAGVTQFPSHSVIEKGQTVTLRCDPISGHDNLYWYRRVMGKEIKFLLHFVKESKQDESGMPNNRFLAERTGGTYSTLKVQPAELEDSGVYFCASSLPTGTNEKLFFGSGTQLSVL.

The J gene is TRBJ2-7, the V gene TRBV10-2; 11 bases align to TRBD2. This CDR3 has 16 residues. With 3 bases clipped from V and 3 bases from J, the junction kept 7 bases outside the gene matches. The germline CDR1 and CDR2 sequences are WSHSY and SAAADI. Written as DNA, the CDR3 is TGCGCCAGCAGTGAACCCTTTACTAGCGGGAGCTACGAGCAGTACTTC. This translates into CASSEPFTSGSYEQYF.

This chain uses TRBV5-1 with TRBJ2-1; maybe TRBD2 (5 bases). In germline, CDR1 is SGHRS, CDR2 YFSETQ. CDR3 length equals 15 residues. The germline V and J ends were trimmed by 4 bases and 2 bases, with 13 bases remaining between them. CDR3 loop: CASSHSVGPYNEQFF. The CDR3 coding sequence is TGCGCCAGCAGCCATAGCGTCGGCCCCTACAATGAGCAGTTCTTC.

The V gene is TRBV18, the J gene TRBJ1-5; no definite D call. Trimming stripped 2 bases from V and 0 bases from J, with 11 bases between. The CDR3 covers 16 residues. Germline CDR1 reads KGHSH; CDR2 reads LQKENI. The CDR3 region has the DNA TGTGCCAGCTCACCAAGTTCTCCTAATAGCAATCAGCCCCAGCATTTT. It is translated as CASSPSSPNSNQPQHF.

J is TRBJ1-3 and V is TRBV6-1; D uncertain. Germline CDR1 reads MNHNS; CDR2 reads SASEGT. The CDR3 runs 14 residues. V was cut by 4 bases and J by 3 bases, with 10 bases left in between. CDR3 sequence reads: CASSVREGGNTIYF. In DNA form, the CDR3 reads TGTGCCAGCAGTGTCCGGGAGGGTGGAAACACCATATATTTT.

J is TRBJ1-4 and V is TRBV30; D not resolved. V lost 5 bases, J lost 3 bases, and 16 bases lay in between. The length of the CDR3 is 15 residues. Germline V CDR1 and CDR2: GTSNPN, SVGIG (reference sequence). The DNA for the CDR3 is TGTGCCTGGGGGAGAATGGGCTCGGCTAATGAAAAACTGTTTTTT. It translates to CAWGRMGSANEKLFF.